The next 20 T cell receptor beta chains were all read from a single sample in a study of OX40 agonist ivuxolimab in advanced cancers. Clones were read by immunoSEQ multiplex PCR, and TCRdb kept only the in-frame ones, dropping some. The repertoire has tens of thousands of clones, around 87% of them found once; the top ten carry roughly 1%. Material: CD4+ or CD8+ T cells sorted from blood, obtained in a trial of the OX40 agonist ivuxolimab. The receptors were sampled from an adult with an advanced solid tumor such as melanoma, head and neck, liver or kidney cancer.

The chain couples TRBV10-3 to TRBJ2-2; no definite D call. CDR1 is ENHRY and CDR2 is SYGVKD in the germline V gene. Between the trimmed V and J ends, which lost 6 bases and 6 bases, there was a span of 11 bases. The CDR3 extends over 13 amino acids. The CDR3 here is CAIRQYAAGELFF. The CDR3 nucleotides are TGTGCCATCAGGCAGTACGCCGCCGGGGAGCTGTTTTTT.

The chain joins TRBV19 to TRBJ1-1, with D possibly being TRBD1 (6 bases). V lost 5 bases and J lost 5, with 12 bases in between. The CDR3 has 13 amino acids. Germline lookup yields CDR1 LNHDA and CDR2 SQIVND (reference sequence). The CDR3 DNA follows: TGTGCCAGTAGTGTACAGGGAAAAACTGAAGCTTTCTTT. This sequence encodes CASSVQGKTEAFF.

The chain links TRBV11-1 to TRBJ2-1; tentatively, D is TRBD2 (5 bases). The V end was cut by 2 bases, the J end by 6 bases, with 20 bases between. Per the germline V gene, CDR1 is SGHAT and CDR2 is FQDESV (reference sequence). The CDR3 contains 17 residues. This chain's CDR3 is CASSLSGSALGGNEQFF. The DNA for the CDR3 is TGTGCCAGCAGCTTAAGTGGGTCGGCCCTAGGAGGCAATGAGCAGTTCTTC.

The V call is TRBV18, the J call TRBJ2-7; TRBD2 agrees at 8 bases. The CDR3 spans 14 residues. Germline V gives CDR1 KGHSH, CDR2 LQKENI. Trimming took 3 bases from V and 2 from J; bases not matched to a gene: 3. The CDR3 sequence: CASSPGGGAYEQYF. CDR3 bases: TGTGCCAGCTCACCCGGGGGGGGAGCCTACGAGCAGTACTTC.

The chain has TRBV11-1 and TRBJ1-2; D is uncertain. This CDR3 has 14 residues. V was pared by 2 bases and J by 4 bases, with 11 bases between. Germline V gene data show CDR1 as SGHAT and CDR2 as FQDESV (reference sequence). The CDR3 DNA follows: TGTGCCAGCAGCTTAAATACCCTCGGCTATGGCTACACCTTC. Amino acid sequence: CASSLNTLGYGYTF.

The V call is TRBV4-1, the J call TRBJ2-7; D may be TRBD1 (5 bases). CDR1 and CDR2 from the germline V gene are MGHRA and YSYEKL. The CDR3 is 16 amino acids. V lost 0 bases and J 3 bases, leaving 15 bases between the germline ends. CDR3 sequence: CASSQDFTGLSYEQYF. The CDR3 nucleotides read TGCGCCAGCAGCCAAGATTTCACAGGCCTAAGCTACGAGCAGTACTTC.

This chain links TRBV5-4 with TRBJ1-1, with 8 positions matching TRBD1. CDR1 and CDR2 from the germline V gene are SGHNT and YYREEE (reference sequence). The length of the CDR3 is 17 residues. The V segment lost 0 bases and the J segment 1 base; nucleotides outside the gene matches: 8. The CDR3 DNA reads TGTGCCAGCAGCTTGGGTGGAGGGACAGGCGGGAACACTGAAGCTTTCTTT. Protein product: CASSLGGGTGGNTEAFF.

The chain joins TRBV7-9 to TRBJ2-3; 12 bases align to TRBD2. The germline V gene encodes CDR1 SEHNR and CDR2 FQNEAQ (reference sequence). The CDR3 has 16 residues. J was trimmed by 6 bases and V by 3 bases; bases with no gene match: 7. The CDR3 DNA is TGTGCCAGCAGCTTCCCTAGCGGGGGGGCCGTGGATACGCAGTATTTT. It specifies CASSFPSGGAVDTQYF.

The chain carries TRBV7-9 and TRBJ1-4, with 12 bases aligning to TRBD1. The ends lost 4 bases at V and 2 bases at J; junction bases unmatched: 5. Germline V gene lookup returns CDR1 SEHNR and CDR2 FQNEAQ (reference sequence). This CDR3 is built from 17 residues. The CDR3: CASSSGTGGGTNEKLFF. For the CDR3, the DNA is TGTGCCAGCAGCTCCGGGACAGGGGGCGGGACTAATGAAAAACTGTTTTTT.

This chain uses TRBV6-5 with TRBJ2-4; 7 bases line up with TRBD2. This CDR3 spans 14 amino acids. V gave up 5 bases and J gave up 3 bases; unmatched junction bases: 4. CDR1 MNHEY and CDR2 SVGAGI come from the germline V gene. CDR3 in DNA: TGTGCCAGCAGTAATCGGGACTACAAAAACATTCAGTACTTC. Translation: CASSNRDYKNIQYF.

The CDR3 sequence is CASSLTPSAYTGELFF. CDR3 DNA: TGTGCCAGCAGCTTAACGCCTAGCGCATACACCGGGGAGCTGTTTTTT. The gene calls are TRBV7-3 and TRBJ2-2; the D gene is possibly TRBD2 (6 bases). Looked up from germline, CDR1 is SGHTA and CDR2 is FQGTGA. The CDR3 sequence is 16 residues long. The V end was cut by 0 bases, the J end by 3 bases, with 11 bases between.

CDR3 protein: CASSLGGEKETQYF. The CDR3 DNA reads TGTGCCAGCAGCTTAGGGGGAGAGAAAGAGACCCAGTACTTC. The chain joins TRBV5-4 to TRBJ2-5; TRBD1 might be the D (6 bases). CDR1 is SGHNT and CDR2 is YYREEE in the germline V gene (reference sequence). V lost 2 bases to trimming and J lost 3 bases, with 11 bases between them. The CDR3 runs 14 residues.

This clone has just a few counts. This chain joins TRBV5-1 and TRBJ1-1; 8 positions agree with TRBD1. Trimming at V came to 0 bases and at J to 1 base, leaving 2 bases not matched to a gene. Per germline, CDR1 SGHRS and CDR2 YFSETQ. This CDR3 spans 15 amino acids. The CDR3: CASSLGDRSNTEAFF. CDR3 bases: TGCGCCAGCAGCTTGGGGGACAGGTCGAACACTGAAGCTTTCTTT.

This sequence joins TRBV2 and TRBJ1-1, with 7 nucleotides matching TRBD1. Germline V gene data show CDR1 as SNHLY and CDR2 as FYNNEI. This CDR3 has 14 residues. The J segment lost 7 bases and the V segment lost 6 bases, leaving 11 bases of the junction unmatched. CDR3 loop: CASSFRKGADEAFF. The CDR3 nucleotides read TGTGCCAGCAGCTTTAGGAAGGGGGCGGATGAAGCTTTCTTT.

This chain joins TRBV11-2 and TRBJ2-3, with D tentatively TRBD2 (5 bases). The CDR3 sequence is 14 residues long. V dropped 5 bases and J dropped 4 bases, with 13 bases sitting between them. CDR1 and CDR2 (germline): SGHAT, FQNNGV. CDR3 in DNA: TGTGCCAGCAGCCGAGACCGGGGTGCAGATACGCAGTATTTT. This translates into CASSRDRGADTQYF.

The chain joins TRBV6-5 to TRBJ2-7; D remains unclear. The CDR3 length is 14 residues. Between the trimmed V and J ends, which lost 7 bases and 1 base, there was a span of 14 bases. Germline values: CDR1 MNHEY, CDR2 SVGAGI. CDR3: CASTTTVGSYEQYF. The DNA for the CDR3 is TGTGCCAGCACCACAACGGTAGGGTCCTACGAGCAGTACTTC.

As concerns this clone: Additional DNA sequences in this sample encode the identical CDR3. This chain links TRBV5-8 with TRBJ1-3; the D gene is possibly TRBD1 (6 bases). The CDR3 extends over 15 amino acids. Germline V gives CDR1 SGHTS, CDR2 YDEGEE. Trimming removed 2 bases at V and 0 bases at J, with 9 bases between. The CDR3 spells CASSFEGGSGNTIYF. CDR3 DNA: TGTGCCAGCAGCTTCGAGGGGGGCTCTGGAAACACCATATATTTT.

The J gene is TRBJ2-2, the V gene TRBV11-3, with D possibly being TRBD1 or TRBD2 (6 bases each). Germline values: CDR1 SGHNT, CDR2 YENEEA. The CDR3 is 15 residues long. V lost 5 bases to trimming and J lost 6 bases, with 16 bases between them. The DNA of the CDR3 is TGTGCCAGCAGCCCCCGGGGGCTGGAGGCCGGGGAGCTGTTTTTT. As protein: CASSPRGLEAGELFF.

This rearrangement joins TRBV20-1 to TRBJ2-1; D unclear. The ends were cut back, 4 bases at V and 5 bases at J, with 6 bases in the middle. Germline CDR1 is DFQATT and CDR2 is SNEGSKA (reference sequence). This CDR3 is built from 11 residues. CDR3 in amino acids: CSAITDNEQFF. DNA for the CDR3: TGCAGTGCTATAACTGACAATGAGCAGTTCTTC.

V is TRBV2 and J is TRBJ1-3; D not certain. This CDR3 has 12 amino acids. With 11 bases removed from V and 0 bases from J, the gap between germline ends came to 8 bases. Per the germline V gene, CDR1 is SNHLY and CDR2 is FYNNEI. CDR3: CASGDSGNTIYF. The CDR3 DNA is TGTGCCTCCGGTGACTCTGGAAACACCATATATTTT.